What follows are 20 T cell receptor beta chains derived from one specimen sequenced in a study of response to subunit inactivated influenza vaccine. TCRdb re-analysed the RT-PCR reads in MiXCR, keeping a single row per CDR3 protein. The table shows more than 200,000 distinct CDR3 sequences, with 9% to 15% occurring only once. This specimen consisted of non-naive T cells sorted from PBMCs, obtained 14 to 15 days before vaccination. Receptors originate from a man between 45 and 60 years old who received an inactivated influenza vaccine.

This clonotype showed up just a few times. The junction does not match germline at one end; this may be a read error. The rearrangement links TRBV7-9 to TRBJ2-1, with 7 bases aligning to TRBD1. The CDR3 is 12 residues long. Germline CDR1 SEHNR, CDR2 FQNEAQ (reference sequence). The CDR3 DNA is TGTGCCAGCAGCGCAAGCCGGGACAGCCGGATCTTC. Residues: CASSASRDSRIF.

The gene calls are TRBV5-1 and TRBJ1-1; possibly TRBD1 for D (6 bases). Trimming removed 2 bases at V and 2 bases at J, with 13 bases between. Germline CDR1 reads SGHRS; CDR2 reads YFSETQ. This CDR3 region has 15 residues. The CDR3 here is CASSFSGGLNTEAFF. DNA for the CDR3: TGCGCCAGCAGCTTTTCGGGGGGCCTAAACACTGAAGCTTTCTTT.

The chain combines TRBV7-3 with TRBJ2-7; maybe TRBD2 (6 bases). This CDR3 has 15 residues. V lost 5 bases to trimming and J lost 4 bases, with 18 bases between them. From germline, CDR1 is SGHTA and CDR2 FQGTGA. CDR3 sequence: CASSLDAGGNYEQYF. As DNA, the CDR3 is TGTGCCAGCAGCCTAGACGCCGGCGGGAATTACGAGCAGTACTTC.

This clonotype appeared a few times. The chain uses TRBV6-1 and TRBJ1-2; D is unclear. Trimming removed 6 bases from V and 2 bases from J, with 16 bases in between. CDR1 is MNHNS, CDR2 SASEGT, per germline. This CDR3 region has 15 residues. The CDR3 loop is CASRTGIATNYGYTF. The CDR3 nucleotides are TGTGCCAGCAGGACCGGGATTGCGACCAACTATGGCTACACCTTC.

This clonotype was observed many times. J is TRBJ2-7 and V is TRBV5-6; 9 nucleotides align to TRBD1. Germline lookup yields CDR1 SGHDT and CDR2 YYEEEE. CDR3 length: 16 amino acids. The V segment lost 4 bases and the J segment 6 bases; nucleotides outside the gene matches: 14. The CDR3 is CASSPAGTGRVREQYF. The CDR3 region has the DNA TGTGCCAGCAGCCCCGCCGGGACAGGGAGAGTACGCGAGCAGTACTTC.

This clonotype appeared a few times. V gene TRBV5-1 combines with J gene TRBJ1-4; the D gene is possibly TRBD1 (5 bases). This CDR3 comprises 13 residues. CDR1 and CDR2 from the germline V gene are SGHRS and YFSETQ. Trimming took 4 bases from V and 4 from J, leaving 8 bases between them. The CDR3 sequence: CASSPDSNEKLFF. CDR3 DNA sequence: TGCGCCAGCAGCCCCGACAGTAATGAAAAACTGTTTTTT.

This clonotype appeared a single time. V and J are TRBV5-1 and TRBJ1-2; no reliable D call. Trimming took 0 bases from V and 0 from J, leaving 9 bases between them. Germline assignment: CDR1 SGHRS and CDR2 YFSETQ. This CDR3 region has 15 residues. The CDR3 region is CASSLADGANYGYTF. The CDR3 coding sequence is TGCGCCAGCAGCTTGGCCGACGGAGCTAACTATGGCTACACCTTC.

This clonotype was counted a few times. This chain links TRBV20-1 with TRBJ2-7, with 13 positions matching TRBD2. CDR1 and CDR2 (germline): DFQATT, SNEGSKA (reference sequence). There are 17 residues in the CDR3. V gave up 1 base and J gave up 4 bases; unmatched junction bases: 10. This CDR3 reads CSARVGRTSGSWYEQYF. The CDR3 bases are TGCAGTGCTAGAGTGGGTCGGACTAGCGGGAGTTGGTACGAGCAGTACTTC.

In its sample, this clonotype was seen a few times. V is TRBV7-2 and J is TRBJ2-7; D is perhaps TRBD2 (6 bases). Trimming left V 5 bases short and J 3 bases short, with 11 bases between. Germline V lookup: CDR1 SGHTA, CDR2 FQGNSA. This CDR3 has 13 amino acids. This CDR3 is CASSPQGLYEQYF. The CDR3 region has the DNA TGTGCCAGCAGCCCCCAGGGACTCTACGAGCAGTACTTC.

The V and J genes are TRBV7-8 and TRBJ2-5, with D uncertain. Trimming cost V 4 bases and J 5 bases, with 23 bases left between them. The germline gives CDR1 SGHVS, CDR2 FQNEAQ. There are 17 residues in the CDR3. For the CDR3, the DNA is TGTGCCAGCAGCTCCCTGATCTCCACGCGGTTGTTTGAGACCCAGTACTTC. The encoded protein is CASSSLISTRLFETQYF. The full variable domain, its missing parts supplied by reference TRBV7-8 and TRBJ2-5, is GAGVSQSPRYKVAKRGQDVALRCDPISGHVSLFWYQQALGQGPEFLTYFQNEAQLDKSGLPSDRFFAERPEGSVSTLKIQRTQQEDSAVYLCASSSLISTRLFETQYFGPGTRLLVL.

At least ten counts were recorded for this clonotype. The V call is TRBV20-1, the J call TRBJ1-4; 7 nucleotides line up with TRBD1. Germline lookup yields CDR1 DFQATT and CDR2 SNEGSKA (reference sequence). After removal of 3 bases from V and 5 bases from J, the junction contained 3 bases not matched to a gene. CDR3 length: 13 residues. In DNA, the CDR3 is TGCAGTGCTAGCAGGGGGGGGAATGAAAAACTGTTTTTT. Translation: CSASRGGNEKLFF.

This chain uses TRBV6-5 with TRBJ2-7; D might be TRBD2 (7 bases). Per the germline V gene, CDR1 is MNHEY and CDR2 is SVGAGI. The CDR3 extends over 15 amino acids. The ends were cut back, 2 bases at V and 4 bases at J, with 15 bases in the middle. CDR3 DNA: TGTGCCAGCAGTTACCCGGGGAGGGGGAGTTACGAGCAGTACTTC. Translation: CASSYPGRGSYEQYF.

The chain has TRBV9 and TRBJ1-6, with 9 bases aligning to TRBD1. J lost 9 bases, V lost 0 bases, and 4 bases had no gene match. Germline V gene data show CDR1 as SGDLS and CDR2 as YYNGEE. The CDR3 is made up of 15 amino acids. The CDR3 nucleotides read TGTGCCAGCAGCGTAGGGGACAGGGAAAGTTCACCCCTCCACTTT. Its translation is CASSVGDRESSPLHF. The full variable domain, in which reference TRBV9 and TRBJ1-6 provide the parts outside the CDR3, is DSGVTQTPKHLITATGQRVTLRCSPRSGDLSVYWYQQSLDQGLQFLIQYYNGEERAKGNILERFSAQQFPDLHSELNLSSLELGDSALYFCASSVGDRESSPLHFGNGTRLTVT.

This clonotype has more than one count but fewer than ten. The chain couples TRBV9 to TRBJ2-5; D remains ambiguous. The CDR3 covers 15 residues. The germline V gene has CDR1 SGDLS and CDR2 YYNGEE. V lost 4 bases and J lost 5, with 18 bases in between. In nucleotides, the CDR3 is TGTGCCAGCAGCTCTGGTCTGCCATTAGAGGAGACCCAGTACTTC. Protein sequence: CASSSGLPLEETQYF. The entire variable domain, with the rest obtained from reference TRBV9 and TRBJ2-5, is as follows: DSGVTQTPKHLITATGQRVTLRCSPRSGDLSVYWYQQSLDQGLQFLIQYYNGEERAKGNILERFSAQQFPDLHSELNLSSLELGDSALYFCASSSGLPLEETQYFGPGTRLLVL.

The rearrangement uses TRBV12-3 or TRBV12-4 and TRBJ1-1, with 11 bases that match TRBD1. The trim removed 0 bases at V and 4 bases at J, leaving 10 bases unmatched. This CDR3 comprises 18 residues. The CDR3 sequence is CASSLARSWTGGPTEAFF. DNA for the CDR3: TGTGCCAGCAGTTTAGCGAGATCCTGGACAGGGGGCCCCACTGAAGCTTTCTTT.

The chain is built from TRBV2 and TRBJ1-2; D uncertain. The V gene's germline CDR1 is SNHLY and CDR2 FYNNEI. V was clipped by 0 bases and J by 7 bases, with 9 bases between them. This CDR3 contains 13 residues. The CDR3 region has the DNA TGTGCCAGCAGTGAAGCAGGGTGGGGTGGCTACACCTTC. Its protein product is CASSEAGWGGYTF.

This clonotype was seen more than once but under ten times. The V gene is TRBV7-2, the J gene TRBJ2-2; TRBD2 agrees at 10 bases. Germline V gene data show CDR1 as SGHTA and CDR2 as FQGNSA. The CDR3 contains 16 residues. V was pared by 5 bases and J by 7 bases, with 10 bases of the junction left unmatched. DNA of the CDR3: TGTGCCAGCAGCCCGTCCAGCGGGGGGGCCCGCGGGGAGCTGTTTTTT. It is translated as CASSPSSGGARGELFF.

This clonotype appeared many times. This chain connects TRBV28 to TRBJ2-1; D not certain. The CDR3 spans 14 residues. Germline assignment: CDR1 MDHEN and CDR2 SYDVKM. V was shortened by 1 base and J by 6 bases, with 10 bases between the two germline ends. The CDR3 here is CASSLFDFSNEQFF. The CDR3 DNA reads as TGTGCCAGCAGTTTATTTGACTTCTCCAATGAGCAGTTCTTC.

The table lists this clonotype with a few counts. The CDR3 reads CASSEINNEQFF. CDR3 sequence (DNA): TGTGCCAGCAGCGAAATCAACAATGAGCAGTTCTTC. The gene calls are TRBV7-2 and TRBJ2-1; D not certain. The CDR3 runs 12 residues. Between the trimmed V and J ends, which lost 5 bases and 5 bases, there was a span of 7 bases. Germline V gene data show CDR1 as SGHTA and CDR2 as FQGNSA.

CDR3 sequence (DNA): TGTGCCAGCAGTTACTCGTGGACAGGTAATAATGAGCAGTTCTTC. Amino acids: CASSYSWTGNNEQFF. The chain is built from TRBV6-5 and TRBJ2-1; 7 bases are a match to TRBD1. Germline loops: CDR1 MNHEY, CDR2 SVGAGI. J gave up 7 bases and V 0 bases, and 6 bases lay outside the gene matches. The CDR3 totals 15 residues.